The next 27 T cell receptor beta chains were all read from a single sample in a study of shared clonotypes between healthy human individuals. CD45RO-negative, CCR7-selected cells formed the naive CD8 fraction, which excluded terminally differentiated effector memory CD45RA+ cells. TCRdb's copy holds only in-frame clones and misses some; the assay was immunoSEQ multiplex PCR. Among roughly 1,800,000 clones, 85% to 95% were seen once, and the ten largest hold 0.95% to 1.5%. The source material was naive CD8+ T cells sorted from blood. The receptors come from a man between 18 and 29 years old in good health.

The table lists this clone with a count of one. The chain couples TRBV6-1 to TRBJ1-1; 7 bases match TRBD1. The CDR3 runs to 18 residues. The V and J ends lost 0 bases and 3 bases, in that order; junction bases with no gene match: 13. Germline V gives CDR1 MNHNS, CDR2 SASEGT. In DNA form, the CDR3 reads TGTGCCAGCAGTGAAGCGCGAAGACAGGGAGAAAGGGACACTGAAGCTTTCTTT. Encoded protein: CASSEARRQGERDTEAFF.

This clone was found once. The CDR3 DNA reads TGTGCCAGCAGTACGACGGGGGGACTGGTTGTTGAGCAGTACTTC. Its translation is CASSTTGGLVVEQYF. V and J are TRBV27 and TRBJ2-7, with 7 positions matching TRBD2. The CDR3 is 15 amino acids. CDR1 is MNHEY and CDR2 is SMNVEV in the germline V gene (reference sequence). V shed 5 bases, J shed 7 bases, and the junction held 14 bases outside the gene matches.

The chain couples TRBV4-2 to TRBJ2-3; 9 nucleotides line up with TRBD2. The germline V gene encodes CDR1 LGHNA and CDR2 YNFKEQ. V lost 0 bases to trimming and J lost 4 bases; unmatched junction nucleotides: 5. This CDR3 region has 16 residues. CDR3 sequence reads: CASSQEAGGGPDTQYF. The CDR3 DNA sequence: TGTGCCAGCAGCCAAGAAGCGGGAGGAGGGCCAGATACGCAGTATTTT.

This chain joins TRBV6-1 and TRBJ2-7; 7 bases map to TRBD2. The CDR3 contains 15 residues. Germline assignment: CDR1 MNHNS and CDR2 SASEGT. V shed 5 bases, J shed 3 bases, and the junction held 10 bases outside the gene matches. DNA of the CDR3: TGTGCCAGCAGTCCGATGGGGGGAGGGGACTACGAGCAGTACTTC. It translates to CASSPMGGGDYEQYF.

A few counts support this clone. The genes are TRBV27 and TRBJ1-5; D gene uncertain. Looked up from germline, CDR1 is MNHEY and CDR2 is SMNVEV (reference sequence). The CDR3 length is 14 residues. The V and J ends lost 2 bases and 5 bases respectively, with 10 bases between them. The CDR3, as DNA: TGTGCCAGCAGTTTACGACGCCACGATCAGCCCCAGCATTTT. It encodes CASSLRRHDQPQHF.

This chain connects TRBV5-1 to TRBJ2-7; 12 bases align to TRBD1. With V trimmed by 4 bases and J by 4 bases, 9 bases remained unmatched. The CDR3 has 16 residues. In germline, CDR1 is SGHRS, CDR2 YFSETQ. CDR3 nucleotides: TGCGCCAGCAGCGGAACCCGGGACAGGGGGCTGTACGAGCAGTACTTC. It encodes CASSGTRDRGLYEQYF.

As to this clone: The junction shows a germline mismatch at one end, possibly a read error. The V gene is TRBV19, the J gene TRBJ1-2; tentatively, D is TRBD1 (5 bases). Germline values: CDR1 LNHDA, CDR2 SQIVND (reference sequence). The CDR3 has 12 residues. CDR3 residues: CASSPGTNGVHF. The CDR3 DNA sequence: TGTGCCAGTAGTCCCGGGACTAACGGGGTTCACTTC.

The gene calls are TRBV7-8 and TRBJ2-5; 12 bases align to TRBD2. This CDR3 spans 16 amino acids. Germline trimming cut 5 bases from V and 7 bases from J; bases unmatched to any gene: 11. CDR1 is SGHVS, CDR2 FQNEAQ, per germline. The CDR3 region has the DNA TGTGCCAGCAGCCTCGGACTAGCGGGAACCACTTTGACCCAGTACTTC. This translates into CASSLGLAGTTLTQYF.

This clone appeared a single time. This rearrangement joins TRBV7-9 to TRBJ2-3; TRBD2 matches at 10 bases. V dropped 5 bases and J dropped 2; count of bases not matched to a gene: 7. Germline CDR1 is SEHNR and CDR2 is FQNEAQ (reference sequence). The CDR3 loop spans 16 amino acids. The CDR3 sequence: CASSTTSGVSTDTQYF. The CDR3 bases are TGTGCCAGCAGCACAACTAGCGGGGTTTCCACAGATACGCAGTATTTT.

The chain is built from TRBV27 and TRBJ2-2; D is perhaps TRBD1 (5 bases). The germline CDR1 and CDR2 sequences are MNHEY and SMNVEV (reference sequence). The CDR3 consists of 14 residues. V gave up 4 bases and J gave up 1 base, with 7 bases separating them. CDR3 in DNA: TGTGCCAGCAGTTCGACAGTGAACACCGGGGAGCTGTTTTTT. Its translation is CASSSTVNTGELFF.

A note on this clone: The sample carries other DNA sequences with the same CDR3. The J gene is TRBJ2-5, the V gene TRBV28; D might be TRBD1 (6 bases). This CDR3 has 12 residues. CDR1 is MDHEN and CDR2 is SYDVKM in the germline V gene. Between the trimmed V and J ends, which lost 4 bases and 3 bases, there was a span of 6 bases. The CDR3 is CASSWTEETQYF. The CDR3 DNA reads TGTGCCAGCAGTTGGACAGAAGAGACCCAGTACTTC.

The V and J genes are TRBV11-3 and TRBJ2-3, with 10 bases aligning to TRBD2. Per the germline V gene, CDR1 is SGHNT and CDR2 is YENEEA. Germline trimming cut 4 bases from V and 5 bases from J; bases unmatched to any gene: 6. The CDR3 extends over 15 amino acids. The CDR3 DNA is TGTGCCAGCAGCTACAGCGGGGGGGCCGGAGATACGCAGTATTTT. Amino acid sequence: CASSYSGGAGDTQYF.

The chain joins TRBV25-1 to TRBJ1-1; unclear D gene. The CDR3 is 15 residues long. Trimming took 2 bases from V and 5 from J, leaving 15 bases between them. Germline CDR1 MGHDK, CDR2 SYGVNS. This CDR3 reads CASSETYSGRTEAFF. The CDR3 region has the DNA TGTGCCAGCAGTGAAACCTATTCTGGGAGGACTGAAGCTTTCTTT.

The chain uses TRBV7-6 and TRBJ2-2, with D unclear. CDR3 length: 14 residues. Deletions cut 2 bases from V and 1 base from J, with 5 bases between. CDR1 and CDR2 (germline): SGHVS, FNYEAQ. For the CDR3, the DNA is TGTGCCAGCAGCTTACAGAGGAACACCGGGGAGCTGTTTTTT. Its protein product is CASSLQRNTGELFF.

The rearrangement joins TRBV10-2 to TRBJ2-5; 8 bases are shared with TRBD1. This CDR3 spans 15 amino acids. The V gene's germline CDR1 is WSHSY and CDR2 SAAADI. After removal of 2 bases from V and 5 bases from J, the junction contained 7 bases not matched to a gene. Here the CDR3 reads CASSEPRQGPETQYF. The CDR3 bases are TGCGCCAGCAGTGAGCCGAGACAGGGGCCGGAGACCCAGTACTTC.

This chain connects TRBV2 to TRBJ2-7; D is unclear. CDR1 SNHLY and CDR2 FYNNEI come from the germline V gene. V was clipped by 7 bases and J by 6 bases, with 16 bases between them. CDR3 size: 13 residues. As DNA, the CDR3 is TGTGCCAGCACTTCCACGGACGACATCGAGCAGTACTTC. This encodes CASTSTDDIEQYF. Drawing the rest from reference TRBV2 and TRBJ2-7, the complete variable domain is EPEVTQTPSHQVTQMGQEVILRCVPISNHLYFYWYRQILGQKVEFLVSFYNNEISEKSEIFDDQFSVERPDGSNFTLKIRSTKLEDSAMYFCASTSTDDIEQYFGPGTRLTVT.

On this clone itself: Other DNA sequences within the sample encode an identical CDR3. J is TRBJ2-7 and V is TRBV11-2; tentatively, D is TRBD2 (5 bases). V was pared by 1 base and J by 6 bases, with 7 bases between. Per germline, CDR1 SGHAT and CDR2 FQNNGV. The CDR3 is 12 amino acids. The CDR3 DNA follows: TGTGCCAGCAGCTTAGCTGGAGGCGAGCAGTACTTC. Protein product: CASSLAGGEQYF.

The V call is TRBV7-9, the J call TRBJ1-1, with D unresolved. The CDR3 is made up of 13 amino acids. Germline values: CDR1 SEHNR, CDR2 FQNEAQ (reference sequence). Trimming took off 4 bases at V and 8 bases at J, with 14 bases between the two ends. The CDR3 DNA reads TGTGCCAGCAGCTCGCGGCATGGTCCAGAAGCTTTCTTT. Translated, it gives CASSSRHGPEAFF. The variable domain in full, completed from reference TRBV7-9 and TRBJ1-1, reads DTGVSQNPRHKITKRGQNVTFRCDPISEHNRLYWYRQTLGQGPEFLTYFQNEAQLEKSRLLSDRFSAERPKGSFSTLEIQRTEQGDSAMYLCASSSRHGPEAFFGQGTRLTVV.

With regard to this clone: Different DNA sequences within this sample yield the same CDR3. This sequence joins TRBV4-3 and TRBJ2-3, with TRBD2 matching 11 bases. This CDR3 region has 16 residues. J was trimmed by 2 bases and V by 3 bases; bases with no gene match: 4. The germline CDR1 and CDR2 sequences are LGHNA and YSLEER. CDR3 DNA: TGCGCCAGCAGCCAGGGGACTAGCGGACCCACAGATACGCAGTATTTT. Translating it yields CASSQGTSGPTDTQYF.

This chain links TRBV7-6 with TRBJ1-5, with D possibly matching TRBD1 (6 bases). Germline V gene lookup returns CDR1 SGHVS and CDR2 FNYEAQ. With 3 bases removed from V and 7 bases from J, the gap between germline ends came to 10 bases. The CDR3 extends over 13 amino acids. The CDR3 sequence is CASSLGAGQPQHF. CDR3 in DNA: TGTGCCAGCAGCTTGGGGGCAGGCCAGCCCCAGCATTTT.

DNA of the CDR3: TGCGCCAGCAGTGGCACGGGGGGGGACGAGCAGTACTTC. As protein: CASSGTGGDEQYF. V and J are TRBV10-1 and TRBJ2-7; 8 nucleotides align to TRBD2. V lost 4 bases to trimming and J lost 5 bases; unmatched junction nucleotides: 4. This CDR3 region has 13 residues. From germline, CDR1 is WNHNN and CDR2 SYGVQD (reference sequence).

The chain has TRBV6-1 and TRBJ2-3; D is undetermined. V shed 2 bases and J shed 4 bases, with 19 bases lying between them. The germline gives CDR1 MNHNS, CDR2 SASEGT. The CDR3 is 17 amino acids. CDR3 residues: CASSERWSEVRPDTQYF. The CDR3 region has the DNA TGTGCCAGCAGTGAAAGGTGGTCCGAGGTGCGCCCAGATACGCAGTATTTT.

The J gene is TRBJ2-5, the V gene TRBV11-3, with 7 bases that match TRBD2. With 2 bases clipped from V and 2 bases from J, the junction kept 17 bases outside the gene matches. The CDR3 is made up of 19 amino acids. Per germline, CDR1 SGHNT and CDR2 YENEEA. The CDR3 reads CASSLSPIGREMLQETQYF. The CDR3, as DNA: TGTGCCAGCAGCTTATCCCCGATTGGGCGGGAGATGTTACAAGAGACCCAGTACTTC.

The gene calls are TRBV30 and TRBJ1-5; D may be TRBD1 (6 bases). The V end was cut by 1 base, the J end by 11 bases, with 12 bases between. Germline V lookup: CDR1 GTSNPN, CDR2 SVGIG (reference sequence). The CDR3 totals 12 residues. The CDR3 loop is CAWSEQGRTQHF. DNA for the CDR3: TGTGCCTGGAGTGAACAGGGAAGGACCCAGCATTTT.

A remark on this clone: The sample contains more than one DNA sequence encoding this CDR3. This sequence joins TRBV19 and TRBJ1-5, with a possible D match to TRBD1 (5 bases). The V gene lost 0 bases and the J gene lost 2 bases, with 8 bases spanning the gap. Germline V gene sequence: CDR1 LNHDA, CDR2 SQIVND (reference sequence). The CDR3 spans 15 residues. CDR3 in DNA: TGTGCCAGTAGTATAGACCGGGGGGGCAATCAGCCCCAGCATTTT. Protein: CASSIDRGGNQPQHF.

The chain carries TRBV5-5 and TRBJ2-3; TRBD2 agrees at 11 bases. The CDR3 runs to 16 residues. With 3 bases clipped from V and 2 bases from J, the junction kept 5 bases outside the gene matches. Germline V CDR1 and CDR2: SGHKS, YYEKEE (reference sequence). The DNA of the CDR3 is TGTGCCAGCAGCTCCGGGACTAGCGGCCCCACAGATACGCAGTATTTT. Amino acid sequence: CASSSGTSGPTDTQYF.

This clone has only one observation. This sequence joins TRBV25-1 and TRBJ2-5; D is ambiguous. CDR1 and CDR2 (germline): MGHDK, SYGVNS. V was clipped by 7 bases and J by 0 bases, with 9 bases between them. The CDR3 contains 13 residues. The CDR3 here is CASTEGNQETQYF. The CDR3 DNA follows: TGTGCCAGCACCGAAGGCAACCAAGAGACCCAGTACTTC.